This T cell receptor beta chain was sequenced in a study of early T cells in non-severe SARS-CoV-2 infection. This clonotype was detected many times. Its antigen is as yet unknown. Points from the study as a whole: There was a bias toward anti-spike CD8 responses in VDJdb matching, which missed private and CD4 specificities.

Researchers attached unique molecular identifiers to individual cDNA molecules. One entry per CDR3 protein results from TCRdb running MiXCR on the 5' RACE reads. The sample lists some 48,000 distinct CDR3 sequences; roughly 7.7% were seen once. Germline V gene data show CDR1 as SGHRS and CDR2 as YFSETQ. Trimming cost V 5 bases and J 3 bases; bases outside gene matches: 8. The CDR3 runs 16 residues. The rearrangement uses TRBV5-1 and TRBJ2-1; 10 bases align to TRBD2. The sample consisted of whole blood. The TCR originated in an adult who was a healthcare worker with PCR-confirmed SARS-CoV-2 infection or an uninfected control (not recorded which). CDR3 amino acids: CASRPALAGVYNEQFF. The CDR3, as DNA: TGCGCCAGCAGACCTGCTCTAGCGGGGGTCTACAATGAGCAGTTCTTC.